A single sample gave rise to the 17 T cell receptor beta chains below, sequenced in a study of T-cell memory formation after mild COVID-19. One entry per CDR3 protein, called by TCRdb with MiXCR from the 5' RACE reads. In the table there are a few hundred thousand distinct CDR3 sequences, roughly 15% of which are singletons. Sequencing input: PBMCs or a T cell subset sorted from them (not recorded which). These receptors were obtained from a young man who had mild COVID-19 (a few samples of this study predate the infection). Cell type and time point are not known.

This clonotype was counted between two and nine times. This sequence joins TRBV5-6 and TRBJ2-7, with TRBD2 identical over 7 bases. The CDR3 spans 14 residues. V trimming: 4 bases; J trimming: 4 bases; junction bases outside the gene matches: 8. CDR1 is SGHDT, CDR2 YYEEEE, per germline. CDR3 region: CASSGASGRYEQYV. CDR3 sequence (DNA): TGTGCCAGCAGCGGGGCTAGCGGCAGATACGAGCAGTACGTC.

This clonotype occurred many times. The gene calls are TRBV20-1 and TRBJ1-5, with D possibly being TRBD1 (6 bases). The CDR3 sequence is 14 residues long. Germline V gives CDR1 DFQATT, CDR2 SNEGSKA (reference sequence). V shed 5 bases and J shed 6 bases, with 17 bases lying between them. This chain's CDR3 is CSAGQGRISQPQHF. Here the CDR3 DNA reads TGCAGTGCTGGGCAGGGGCGGATCAGTCAGCCCCAGCATTTT.

J is TRBJ1-1 and V is TRBV6-5; TRBD1 is a possible D gene (6 bases). The germline V gene has CDR1 MNHEY and CDR2 SVGAGI. Trimming cost V 7 bases and J 0 bases, with 15 bases left between them. CDR3 length: 15 residues. CDR3 nucleotides: TGTGCCAGCAAGCCGCGTTGGGACATGAACACTGAAGCTTTCTTT. Translation: CASKPRWDMNTEAFF.

This clonotype was seen a few times. The chain joins TRBV20-1 to TRBJ1-2; 10 positions agree with TRBD1. The CDR3 has 16 amino acids. J was trimmed by 2 bases and V by 5 bases; bases with no gene match: 11. Germline V lookup: CDR1 DFQATT, CDR2 SNEGSKA (reference sequence). CDR3 sequence (DNA): TGCAGTGCTTTCGGGACAGGGGAAGCCCTGAACTATGGCTACACCTTC. Encoded protein: CSAFGTGEALNYGYTF.

In its sample, this clonotype was seen a few times. The chain combines TRBV3-1 with TRBJ2-5, with D unclear. With 4 bases removed from V and 5 bases from J, the gap between germline ends came to 11 bases. Germline lookup yields CDR1 LGHDT and CDR2 YNNKEL (reference sequence). The CDR3 consists of 13 residues. The CDR3 here is CASSPSAGETQYF. CDR3 DNA sequence: TGTGCCAGCAGCCCCTCGGCCGGGGAGACCCAGTACTTC.

The V gene is TRBV7-9, the J gene TRBJ2-3; D is undetermined. The CDR3 contains 13 residues. With 7 bases removed from V and 4 bases from J, the gap between germline ends came to 12 bases. Looked up from germline, CDR1 is SEHNR and CDR2 is FQNEAQ (reference sequence). The CDR3 sequence is CASTLFSADTQYF. For the CDR3, the DNA is TGTGCCAGCACCCTATTCTCCGCAGATACGCAGTATTTT.

This chain joins TRBV20-1 and TRBJ1-2, with D maybe TRBD1 (5 bases). Trimming took off 8 bases at V and 2 bases at J, with 9 bases between the two ends. This CDR3 is built from 11 residues. Germline lookup yields CDR1 DFQATT and CDR2 SNEGSKA (reference sequence). The CDR3: CSLTANYGYTF. CDR3 DNA: TGCAGTCTGACAGCGAACTATGGCTACACCTTC.

A few counts support this clonotype. The V and J genes are TRBV4-1 and TRBJ2-5; D uncertain. V gave up 2 bases and J gave up 5 bases, with 12 bases separating them. The CDR3 contains 14 residues. The germline V gene has CDR1 MGHRA and CDR2 YSYEKL. The CDR3 region is CASSQFRVGETQYF. DNA for the CDR3: TGCGCCAGCAGCCAATTCCGGGTGGGGGAGACCCAGTACTTC.

CDR3 in DNA: TGTGCCAGCAGGGATCTCGGCTACACCTTC. The encoded protein is CASRDLGYTF. The V gene is TRBV28, the J gene TRBJ1-2; D not certain. Germline CDR1 reads MDHEN; CDR2 reads SYDVKM. The CDR3 covers 10 residues. V was trimmed by 6 bases and J by 8 bases, leaving 7 bases between them.

This clonotype was recorded at least ten times. This sequence joins TRBV24-1 and TRBJ2-5; TRBD2 might be the D (5 bases). V lost 2 bases and J 0 bases, leaving 9 bases between the germline ends. Germline V CDR1 and CDR2: KGHDR, SFDVKD. The CDR3 has 15 residues. CDR3 in amino acids: CATSDSGKYQETQYF. As DNA, the CDR3 is TGTGCCACCAGTGATTCGGGAAAGTACCAAGAGACCCAGTACTTC.

There are a few counts of this clonotype. V is TRBV28 and J is TRBJ2-1; D not certain. This CDR3 comprises 14 residues. Trimming stripped 5 bases from V and 10 bases from J, with 18 bases between. In germline, CDR1 is MDHEN, CDR2 SYDVKM. DNA for the CDR3: TGTGCCAGCAGTGCCCGACTGGAACTACGCGAGCAGTTCTTC. It yields the protein CASSARLELREQFF.

The chain is built from TRBV25-1 and TRBJ1-1; D may be TRBD1 (6 bases). The germline V gene has CDR1 MGHDK and CDR2 SYGVNS. V was clipped by 0 bases and J by 12 bases, with 14 bases between them. The CDR3 runs 13 residues. The CDR3 region has the DNA TGTGCCAGCAGTGAATATGATCAGGGGTGGTCTTTCTTT. It translates to CASSEYDQGWSFF.

This chain uses TRBV5-8 with TRBJ2-1; D unresolved. Trimming took 0 bases from V and 8 from J, leaving 18 bases between them. Germline CDR1 is SGHTS and CDR2 is YDEGEE. CDR3 size: 16 residues. DNA for the CDR3: TGTGCCAGCAGCTTGGAATTCGAAGGGCCAGGCGATGAGCAGTTCTTC. It specifies CASSLEFEGPGDEQFF.

As regards this clonotype: One end of the junction does not line up with germline, which may come from a read error. This chain links TRBV12-3 or TRBV12-4 with TRBJ1-2, with a possible D match to TRBD1 (6 bases). The CDR3 is 13 residues long. The CDR3 DNA follows: TGTGCCAGCAGTTTTGGGGACAACTACGGCTACACCTTC. Translating gives CASSFGDNYGYTF.

This clonotype has just a few counts. V gene TRBV28 combines with J gene TRBJ2-7, with D unclear. Trimming left V 2 bases short and J 6 bases short, with 11 bases between. This CDR3 comprises 13 residues. Germline V gene sequence: CDR1 MDHEN, CDR2 SYDVKM. The CDR3 bases are TGTGCCAGCAGTTTAAGTGGTTGGAGCGAGCAGTACGTC. As protein: CASSLSGWSEQYV.

V gene TRBV10-2 combines with J gene TRBJ2-1; no reliable D call. The CDR3 consists of 13 residues. Germline values: CDR1 WSHSY, CDR2 SAAADI. Trimming shortened V by 4 bases and J by 7 bases, and 11 bases separated the two germline ends. CDR3 nucleotides: TGCGCCAGCAGTGGGGCCAGTAGTAATGAGCAGTTCTTC. This translates into CASSGASSNEQFF.

The V call is TRBV7-2, the J call TRBJ1-5; D uncertain. CDR3 length: 14 amino acids. Trimming left V 4 bases short and J 3 bases short, with 10 bases between. Germline CDR1 reads SGHTA; CDR2 reads FQGNSA. Here the CDR3 DNA reads TGTGCCAGCAGCTCACAGAATTCCAATCAGCCCCAGCATTTT. Translating it yields CASSSQNSNQPQHF.